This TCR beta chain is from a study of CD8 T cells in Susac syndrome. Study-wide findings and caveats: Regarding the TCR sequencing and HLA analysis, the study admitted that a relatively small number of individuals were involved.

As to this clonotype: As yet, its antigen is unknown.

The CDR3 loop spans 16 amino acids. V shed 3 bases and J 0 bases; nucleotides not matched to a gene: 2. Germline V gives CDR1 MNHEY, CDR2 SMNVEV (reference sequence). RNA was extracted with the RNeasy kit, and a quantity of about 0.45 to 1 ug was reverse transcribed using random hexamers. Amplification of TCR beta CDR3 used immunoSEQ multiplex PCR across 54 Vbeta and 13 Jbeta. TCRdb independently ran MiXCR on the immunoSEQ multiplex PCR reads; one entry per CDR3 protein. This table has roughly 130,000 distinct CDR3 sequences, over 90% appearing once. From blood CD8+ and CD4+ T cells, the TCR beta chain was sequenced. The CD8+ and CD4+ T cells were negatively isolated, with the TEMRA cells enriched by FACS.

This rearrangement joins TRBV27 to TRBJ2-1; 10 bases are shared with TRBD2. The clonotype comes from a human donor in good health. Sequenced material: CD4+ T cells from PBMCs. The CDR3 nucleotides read TGTGCCAGCAGTTTTAGCGGGAGGAGCTCCTACAATGAGCAGTTCTTC. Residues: CASSFSGRSSYNEQFF.